This T cell receptor beta chain stems from a study of patients and donors after allogeneic stem cell transplantation. TCRdb analysed the RT-PCR reads with MiXCR anew, one entry per CDR3 protein. The table records tens of thousands of distinct CDR3 sequences, around 33% of them present only once. The receptor was isolated from a human donor who was either an allogeneic HSCT recipient or a stem cell or donor lymphocyte infusion donor (not recorded which). It is not recorded whose cells these are; they may come from a transplant donor. Sequencing input: blood, either unsorted or a sorted T cell fraction (not recorded which).

The CDR3 region has the DNA TGTGCCAGCAGCCATCCTAGCAGTACCTACAATGAGCAGTTCTTC. Translation: CASSHPSSTYNEQFF. The chain has TRBV3-1 and TRBJ2-1, with a weak D call TRBD2 (5 bases). Germline V gene data show CDR1 as LGHDT and CDR2 as YNNKEL (reference sequence). CDR3 length: 15 residues. Trimming shortened V by 3 bases and J by 2 bases, and 11 bases separated the two germline ends.